The present T cell receptor beta chain was sequenced within a study of cytomegalovirus exposure and HLA in healthy donors. Looking at the study overall: Among the approximately 370 donors who were genotyped, about 84% fell in the genetic ancestry cluster that is associated with self-reported Caucasian donors.

For this clone: Its antigen is still unknown.

Study-level points and caveats: Researchers left out some V segments, among them TRBV6-2 and TRBV6-3, as indistinguishable. Most of the TCR beta V segments (in an earlier analysis) were productive either about 87% or about 30% of the time. Most TCR sequences were seen very rarely across donors, but some public TCRs occurred in many.

60 Vbeta and 13 Jbeta primers were used in PCR. Clones were read by immunoSEQ multiplex PCR, and TCRdb kept only the in-frame ones, dropping some. Its table records tens of thousands of clones. CDR3 length: 15 amino acids. V trimming: 7 bases; J trimming: 0 bases; junction bases outside the gene matches: 8. The germline V gene encodes CDR1 SQVTM and CDR2 ANQGSEA. The sequence came from a female donor in good health and CMV-seropositive. This chain connects TRBV29-1 to TRBJ2-3; 9 bases align to TRBD1. The sequenced sample consisted of PBMCs. The CDR3 coding sequence is TGCAGCGGGATAGGACAGGGGCGAAGCACAGATACGCAGTATTTT. Protein: CSGIGQGRSTDTQYF.